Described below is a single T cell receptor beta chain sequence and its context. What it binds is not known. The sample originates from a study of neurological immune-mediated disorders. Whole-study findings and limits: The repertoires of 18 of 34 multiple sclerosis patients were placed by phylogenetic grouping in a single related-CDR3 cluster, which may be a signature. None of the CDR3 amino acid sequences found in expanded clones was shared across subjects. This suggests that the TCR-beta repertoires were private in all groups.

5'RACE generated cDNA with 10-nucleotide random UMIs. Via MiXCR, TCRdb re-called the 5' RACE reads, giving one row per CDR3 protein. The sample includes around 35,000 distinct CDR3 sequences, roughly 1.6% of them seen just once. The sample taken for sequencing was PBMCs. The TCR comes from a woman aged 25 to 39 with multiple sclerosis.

CDR3 sequence (DNA): TGTGCCAGCAGCTTATATCAAATCCCCACAGATACGCAGTATTTT. It codes for CASSLYQIPTDTQYF. The genes are TRBV11-1 and TRBJ2-3; D is uncertain. Germline assignment: CDR1 SGHAT and CDR2 FQDESV (reference sequence). The CDR3 consists of 15 residues. Trimming pared 2 bases from V and 2 bases from J, leaving 11 bases between.